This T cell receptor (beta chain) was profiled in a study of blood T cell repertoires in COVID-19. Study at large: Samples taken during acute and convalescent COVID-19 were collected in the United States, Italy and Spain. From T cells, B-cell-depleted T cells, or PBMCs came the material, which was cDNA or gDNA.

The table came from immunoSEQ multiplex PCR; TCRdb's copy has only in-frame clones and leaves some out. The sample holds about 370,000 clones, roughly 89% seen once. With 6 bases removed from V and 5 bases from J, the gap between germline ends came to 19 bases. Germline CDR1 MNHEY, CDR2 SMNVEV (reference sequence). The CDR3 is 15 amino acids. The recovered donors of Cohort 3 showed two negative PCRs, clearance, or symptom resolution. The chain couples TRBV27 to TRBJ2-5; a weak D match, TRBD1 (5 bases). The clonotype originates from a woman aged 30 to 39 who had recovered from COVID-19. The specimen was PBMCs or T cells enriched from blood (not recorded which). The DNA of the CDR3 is TGTGCCAGCAGGCAAATCCGGCAGGGTTGGGAGACCCAGTACTTC. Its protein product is CASRQIRQGWETQYF.